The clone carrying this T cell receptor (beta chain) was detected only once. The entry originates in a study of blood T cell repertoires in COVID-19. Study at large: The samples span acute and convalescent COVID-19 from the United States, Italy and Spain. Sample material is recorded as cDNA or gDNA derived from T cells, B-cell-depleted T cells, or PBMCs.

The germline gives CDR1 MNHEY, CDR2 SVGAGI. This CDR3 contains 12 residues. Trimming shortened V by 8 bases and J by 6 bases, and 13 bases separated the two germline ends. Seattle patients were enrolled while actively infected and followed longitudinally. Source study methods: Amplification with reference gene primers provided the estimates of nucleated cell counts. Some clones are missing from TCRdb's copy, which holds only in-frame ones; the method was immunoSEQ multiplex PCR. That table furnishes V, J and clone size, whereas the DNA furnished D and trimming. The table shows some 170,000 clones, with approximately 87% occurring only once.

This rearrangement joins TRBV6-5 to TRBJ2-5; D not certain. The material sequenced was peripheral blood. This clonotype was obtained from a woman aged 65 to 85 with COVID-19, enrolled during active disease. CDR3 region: CASGNVMKTQYF. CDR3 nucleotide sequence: TGTGCCAGCGGCAACGTTATGAAGACCCAGTACTTC.